This is a list of T cell receptor beta chains from one sample in a study of cytomegalovirus exposure and HLA in healthy donors. The assay was immunoSEQ multiplex PCR, and TCRdb's table has in-frame clones only and misses some. This table holds roughly 140,000 clones, roughly 82% found once. The sequenced material came from PBMCs. The receptors here all came from a man aged 25-45 years in good health and CMV-seropositive. CDR3s include the opening cysteine and the closing phenylalanine or tryptophan. The order of the fields is V gene, D gene, CDR3 length, clone size, J gene, CDR3 DNA, CDR3 protein. D genes are given only for firm matches. Part of the rows lack a size; the others show once, few, many or a class for expanded clones.

TRBV6-1	NA	14	NA	TRBJ2-7	TGTGCCAGCAGCGAGGACATCCACAGGGACGAGCAGTACTTC	CASSEDIHRDEQYF
TRBV7-2	TRBD2	16	NA	TRBJ2-5	TGTGCCAGCAGTAAGGCTAGCGGGGACCCCAAAGAGACCCAGTACTTC	CASSKASGDPKETQYF
TRBV6-6	NA	13	NA	TRBJ2-1	TGTGCCAGCAGTTACACCCTCGGGAGTGAGCAGTTCTTC	CASSYTLGSEQFF
TRBV11-2	TRBD2	15	NA	TRBJ2-7	TGTGCCAGCAGCTTAGGACTAGCGGACCTATACGAGCAGTACTTC	CASSLGLADLYEQYF
TRBV6-1	TRBD1	13	NA	TRBJ1-5	TGTGCCAGCAGCCCGACAGGGGTCCAGCCCCAGCATTTT	CASSPTGVQPQHF
TRBV15	NA	14	once	TRBJ2-1	TGTGCCACCAGCAGAGATCAGGTATACAATGAGCAGTTCTTC	CATSRDQVYNEQFF
TRBV10-3	NA	13	NA	TRBJ1-2	TGTGCCATCAGTGGGGGCTATAACTATGGCTACACCTTC	CAISGGYNYGYTF
TRBV7-8	NA	15	NA	TRBJ1-1	TGTGCCAGCAGCTTAGCTAACAGACCGAACACTGAAGCTTTCTTT	CASSLANRPNTEAFF
TRBV27	TRBD2	15	NA	TRBJ2-7	TGTGCCAGCAGTTTGTTTAGCGGGAGGATCCACGAGCAGTACTTC	CASSLFSGRIHEQYF
TRBV30	NA	11	NA	TRBJ1-2	TGTGCCTGGAGAGTGAGCTATGGCTACACCTTC	CAWRVSYGYTF
TRBV19	NA	13	NA	TRBJ2-1	TGTGCCAGTAGTCCAGCCTTAGCTGGTGAGCAGTTCTTC	CASSPALAGEQFF
TRBV10-3	TRBD2	17	NA	TRBJ2-2	TGTGCCATCAGTGAGTCGGCGGTGCTAGCGGGCACCGGGGAGCTGTTTTTT	CAISESAVLAGTGELFF
TRBV9	TRBD1	18	NA	TRBJ2-6	TGTGCCAGCAGCCCCCCTGGACAGGGAGATGGTGGGGCCAACGTCCTGACTTTC	CASSPPGQGDGGANVLTF
TRBV7-9	TRBD1	13	once	TRBJ1-1	TGTGCCAGCAGCTTACAGGGGGGCACTGAAGCTTTCTTT	CASSLQGGTEAFF
TRBV19	TRBD1	14	NA	TRBJ2-7	TGTGCCAGTAGAGCGGGACAGGGACCCTACGAGCAGTACTTC	CASRAGQGPYEQYF
TRBV6-5	NA	13	NA	TRBJ1-1	TGTGCCAGCCGGGAGGTTTCGAACACTGAAGCTTTCTTT	CASREVSNTEAFF
TRBV6-5	TRBD2	16	NA	TRBJ2-2	TGTGCCAGCAGTTACGGACTAGCGGGGCTCACCGGGGAGCTGTTTTTT	CASSYGLAGLTGELFF
TRBV6-5	NA	11	NA	TRBJ1-1	TGTGCCAGCAGCCAGGGCACTGAAGCTTTCTTT	CASSQGTEAFF
TRBV27	TRBD1	13	NA	TRBJ2-7	TGTGCCAGCAGTAGGGACAGTTCCTACGAGCAGTACTTC	CASSRDSSYEQYF
TRBV10-2	TRBD1	14	NA	TRBJ2-5	TGCGCCAGCAGACTTGGACAGGGGCAAGAGACCCAGTACTTC	CASRLGQGQETQYF
TRBV19	NA	13	NA	TRBJ2-5	TGTGCCAGTAGTATAGGGGGGGTAGAGACCCAGTACTTC	CASSIGGVETQYF
TRBV9	TRBD2	14	NA	TRBJ2-1	TGTGCCAGCAGCGAGACTAGCGGGTACAATGAGCAGTTCTTC	CASSETSGYNEQFF
TRBV19	NA	15	NA	TRBJ2-3	TGTGCCAGTAGGTCCTTGGCGGGTAGCACAGATACGCAGTATTTT	CASRSLAGSTDTQYF
TRBV5-1	TRBD1	14	NA	TRBJ2-7	TGCGCCAGCAGCTCTATAGAGGGGGCCGGCGAGCAGTACTTC	CASSSIEGAGEQYF
TRBV5-1	TRBD2	15	NA	TRBJ2-7	TGCGCCAGCAGCTTGGGACTAGCGGCGACCTACGAGCAGTACTTC	CASSLGLAATYEQYF
TRBV5-1	NA	11	NA	TRBJ2-3	TGCGCCAGCGCCAAGGGGTACGCGCAGTATTTT	CASAKGYAQYF
TRBV5-1	TRBD1	14	NA	TRBJ1-1	TGCGCCAGCAGCTTGGGACAGGGGTACACTGAAGCTTTCTTT	CASSLGQGYTEAFF
TRBV5-1	TRBD2	14	few	TRBJ2-1	TGCGCCAGCAGCTTGGGACTAGCGTGGCCTGAGCAGTTCTTC	CASSLGLAWPEQFF
TRBV5-1	TRBD1	14	NA	TRBJ1-2	TGCGCCAGCAGCGTGGACAGGGGTGGCTATGGCTACACCTTC	CASSVDRGGYGYTF
TRBV18	TRBD1	14	NA	TRBJ1-1	TGTGCCAGCTCCTACGGACAGGGGTCCACTGAAGCTTTCTTT	CASSYGQGSTEAFF
TRBV18	NA	13	once	TRBJ1-5	TGTGCCAGCTCACCTCGAAGAGATCAGCCCCAGCATTTT	CASSPRRDQPQHF
TRBV5-1	NA	14	NA	TRBJ2-7	TGCGCCAGCAGCTTGCAGACAGGAGACTACGGGCAGTACTTC	CASSLQTGDYGQYF
TRBV6-5	NA	13	once	TRBJ2-3	TGTGCCAGCAAGGTGGGAGGCACAGATACGCAGTATTTT	CASKVGGTDTQYF
TRBV27	NA	13	NA	TRBJ2-1	TGTGCCAGCAGTTTAGGACTGTGGCATGAGCAGTTCTTC	CASSLGLWHEQFF
TRBV27	NA	17	few	TRBJ2-2	TGTGCCAGCAGTTGGGGACTGGCGGGCACGAACACCGGGGAGCTGTTTTTT	CASSWGLAGTNTGELFF
TRBV28	TRBD1	15	NA	TRBJ1-1	TGTGCCAGCAGTCCAACCGGGACAGAGAACACTGAAGCTTTCTTT	CASSPTGTENTEAFF